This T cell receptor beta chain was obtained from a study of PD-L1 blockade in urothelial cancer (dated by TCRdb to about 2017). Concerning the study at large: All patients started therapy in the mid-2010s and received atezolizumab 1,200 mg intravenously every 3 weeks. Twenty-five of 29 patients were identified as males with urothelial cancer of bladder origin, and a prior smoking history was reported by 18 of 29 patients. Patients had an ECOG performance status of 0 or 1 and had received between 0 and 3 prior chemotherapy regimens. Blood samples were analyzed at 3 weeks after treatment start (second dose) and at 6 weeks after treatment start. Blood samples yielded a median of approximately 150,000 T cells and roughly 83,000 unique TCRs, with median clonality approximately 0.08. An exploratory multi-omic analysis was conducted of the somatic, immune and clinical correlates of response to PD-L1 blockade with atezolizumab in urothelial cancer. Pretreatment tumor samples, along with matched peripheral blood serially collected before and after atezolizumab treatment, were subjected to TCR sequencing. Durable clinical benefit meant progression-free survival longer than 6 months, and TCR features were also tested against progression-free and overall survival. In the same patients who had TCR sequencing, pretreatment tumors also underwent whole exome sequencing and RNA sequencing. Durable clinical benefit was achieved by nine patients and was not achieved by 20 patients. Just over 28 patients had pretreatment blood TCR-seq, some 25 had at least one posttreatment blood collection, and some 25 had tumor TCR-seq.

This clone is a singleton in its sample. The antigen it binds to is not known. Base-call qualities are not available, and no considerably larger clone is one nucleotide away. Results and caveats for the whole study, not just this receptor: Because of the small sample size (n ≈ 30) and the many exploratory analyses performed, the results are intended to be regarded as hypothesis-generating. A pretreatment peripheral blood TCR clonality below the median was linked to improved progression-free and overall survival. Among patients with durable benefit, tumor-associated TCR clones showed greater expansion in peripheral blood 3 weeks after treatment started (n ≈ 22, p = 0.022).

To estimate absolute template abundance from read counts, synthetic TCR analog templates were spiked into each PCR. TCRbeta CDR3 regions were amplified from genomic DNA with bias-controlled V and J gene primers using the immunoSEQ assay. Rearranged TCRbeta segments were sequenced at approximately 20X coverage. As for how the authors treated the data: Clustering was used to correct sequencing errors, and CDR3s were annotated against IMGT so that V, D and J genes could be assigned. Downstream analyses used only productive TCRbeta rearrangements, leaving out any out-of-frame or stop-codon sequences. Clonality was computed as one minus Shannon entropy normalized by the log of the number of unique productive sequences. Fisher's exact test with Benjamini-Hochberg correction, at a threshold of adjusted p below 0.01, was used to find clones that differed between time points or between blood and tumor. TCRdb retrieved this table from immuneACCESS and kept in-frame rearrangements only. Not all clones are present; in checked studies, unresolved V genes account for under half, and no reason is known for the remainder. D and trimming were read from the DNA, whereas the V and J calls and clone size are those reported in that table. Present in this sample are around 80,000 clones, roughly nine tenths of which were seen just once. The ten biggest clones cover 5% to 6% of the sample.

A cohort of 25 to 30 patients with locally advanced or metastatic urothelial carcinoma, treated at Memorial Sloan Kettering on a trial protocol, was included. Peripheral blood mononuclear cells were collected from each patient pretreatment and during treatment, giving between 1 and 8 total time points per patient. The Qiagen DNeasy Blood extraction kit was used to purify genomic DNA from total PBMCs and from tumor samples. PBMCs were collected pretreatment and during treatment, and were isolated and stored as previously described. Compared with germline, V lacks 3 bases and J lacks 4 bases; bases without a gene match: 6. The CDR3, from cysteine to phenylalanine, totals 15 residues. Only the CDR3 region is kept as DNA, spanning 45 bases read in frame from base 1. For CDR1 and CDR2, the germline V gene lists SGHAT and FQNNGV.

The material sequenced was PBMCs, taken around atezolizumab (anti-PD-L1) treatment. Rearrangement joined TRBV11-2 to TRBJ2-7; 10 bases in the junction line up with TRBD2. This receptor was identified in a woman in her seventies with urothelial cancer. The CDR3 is CASSLLAGASYEQYF. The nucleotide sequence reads TGTGCCAGCAGCTTGCTAGCGGGAGCCTCGTACGAGCAGTACTTC. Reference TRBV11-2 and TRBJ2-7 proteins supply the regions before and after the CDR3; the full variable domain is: EAGVAQSPRYKIIEKRQSVAFWCNPISGHATLYWYQQILGQGPKLLIQFQNNGVVDDSQLPKDRFSAERLKGVDSTLKIQPAKLEDSAVYLCASSLLAGASYEQYFGPGTRLTVT.